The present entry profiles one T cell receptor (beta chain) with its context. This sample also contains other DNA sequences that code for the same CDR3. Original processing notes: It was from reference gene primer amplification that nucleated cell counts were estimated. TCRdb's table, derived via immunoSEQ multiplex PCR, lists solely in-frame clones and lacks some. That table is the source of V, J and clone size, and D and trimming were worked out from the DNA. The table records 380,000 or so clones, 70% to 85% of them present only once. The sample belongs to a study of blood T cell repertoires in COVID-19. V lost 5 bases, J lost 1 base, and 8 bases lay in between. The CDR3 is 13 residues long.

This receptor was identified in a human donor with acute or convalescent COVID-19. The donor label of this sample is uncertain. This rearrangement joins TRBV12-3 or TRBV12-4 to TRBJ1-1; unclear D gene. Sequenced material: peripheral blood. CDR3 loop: CASSLRSNTEAFF. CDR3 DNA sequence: TGTGCCAGCAGTCTAAGATCGAACACTGAAGCTTTCTTT.